Listed here is a single T cell receptor beta chain. This entry belongs to a study of blood T cell repertoires in COVID-19. Turning to the study itself: Sites across the United States, Italy and Spain contributed samples from acute and convalescent COVID-19. From T cells, B-cell-depleted T cells, or PBMCs came the material, which was cDNA or gDNA.

In the authors' methods: Counts of nucleated cells, estimated from reference gene primer amplification, were obtained. Data came from immunoSEQ multiplex PCR; TCRdb stores just in-frame clones and leaves some out. That table is the source of V, J and clone size, and D and trimming were worked out from the DNA. Of about 400,000 clones listed, approximately 86% are singletons. V dropped 3 bases and J dropped 3; count of bases not matched to a gene: 11. The germline CDR1 and CDR2 sequences are LNHDA and SQIVND (reference sequence). The CDR3 is made up of 16 amino acids. This rearrangement joins TRBV19 to TRBJ2-7, with 7 bases identical to TRBD2. This sequence originates from a human donor in a cohort sampled during active COVID-19. The sequencing input was peripheral blood. The DNA for the CDR3 is TGTGCCAGTAGTATGGCTAGCGGATCGTTTGGCTACGAGCAGTACTTC. Encoded protein: CASSMASGSFGYEQYF. The full variable domain, its missing parts supplied by reference TRBV19 and TRBJ2-7, is DGGITQSPKYLFRKEGQNVTLSCEQNLNHDAMYWYRQDPGQGLRLIYYSQIVNDFQKGDIAEGYSVSREKKESFPLTVTSAQKNPTAFYLCASSMASGSFGYEQYFGPGTRLTVT.